This TCR beta chain was documented in a study of CD8+ T cells in alopecia areata. The CDR3 is made up of 17 amino acids. Germline-derived CDR1 and CDR2 are SGHAT and FQNNGV. The V and J ends lost 4 bases and 3 bases, in that order; junction bases with no gene match: 11. Reverse transcription of extracted RNA yielded cDNA, which provided the sequencing template. Here immunoSEQ multiplex PCR was the method, and the copy in TCRdb shows in-frame clones only, minus some. The table shows fewer than 250,000 clones, with 64% occurring only once. Indicated treatment: oral pan-JAK inhibitor, 5-10 mg twice daily.

This receptor was obtained from a human donor with alopecia areata. The specimen comprised CD4+ T cells sorted from blood, sampled at week 4, from a patient treated with tofacitinib. V is TRBV11-2 and J is TRBJ2-3, with 9 nucleotides matching TRBD1. The CDR3 region is CASSSRGVGTGTDTQYF. The CDR3 nucleotides are TGTGCCAGCAGCTCCCGAGGGGTAGGGACAGGGACAGATACGCAGTATTTT.